Listed here are 15 T cell receptor beta chains from one sample, sequenced in a study of shared clonotypes between healthy human individuals. Measured with immunoSEQ multiplex PCR; TCRdb has only the in-frame clones, and not every one. The sample records 2 million to 3 million clones, approximately 94% being singletons. The sequencing input was naive CD4+ T cells from PBMCs. Sample subset: CD45RA+ positively selected. These receptors all stem from a man younger than 30 in good health. Some clones in this sample may be carry-over from other donors' samples.

The gene calls are TRBV10-3 and TRBJ2-1, with TRBD2 as a possible D gene (5 bases). Trimming shortened V by 4 bases and J by 7 bases, and 11 bases separated the two germline ends. In germline, CDR1 is ENHRY, CDR2 SYGVKD. This CDR3 is built from 13 residues. CDR3 DNA: TGTGCCATCAGTGGTACTAGTGTGAATGAGCAGTTCTTC. Encoded protein: CAISGTSVNEQFF.

The V and J genes are TRBV18 and TRBJ2-6; 9 nucleotides align to TRBD1. The CDR3 has 18 residues. Trimming at V came to 1 base and at J to 0 bases, leaving 4 bases not matched to a gene. The V gene's germline CDR1 is KGHSH and CDR2 LQKENI. CDR3 nucleotide sequence: TGTGCCAGCTCACCACTCCGGGACAGGGACTCTGGGGCCAACGTCCTGACTTTC. Residues: CASSPLRDRDSGANVLTF.

Regarding this clone: The conserved phenylalanine or tryptophan normally closing the CDR3 is absent here, so this likely arose from a read error. The limits of the CDR3 on the DNA are not certain, so only TCRdb's listed CDR3 is given. The chain combines TRBV20-1 with TRBJ2-7; the tabulated D call, TRBD2, remains unverified against the DNA. The CDR3 is 11 amino acids long, termini counted. The germline gives CDR1 DFQATT, CDR2 SNEGSKA (reference sequence). The CDR3: CSARTEGLPHY.

The chain joins TRBV18 to TRBJ1-3; D is possibly TRBD1 (5 bases). The germline gives CDR1 KGHSH, CDR2 LQKENI. The CDR3 has 14 amino acids. The V and J ends lost 1 base and 6 bases respectively, with 10 bases between them. As DNA, the CDR3 is TGTGCCAGCTCACCACTCAGGGAGGAAAACACCATATATTTT. Translated, it gives CASSPLREENTIYF.

The chain carries TRBV18 and TRBJ2-1, with D perhaps matching TRBD2 (5 bases). The V end was cut by 8 bases, the J end by 4 bases, with 12 bases between. The germline V gene encodes CDR1 KGHSH and CDR2 LQKENI. The CDR3 runs to 13 residues. The CDR3 spells CASRERGYNEQFF. DNA for the CDR3: TGTGCCAGCCGCGAGCGAGGGTACAATGAGCAGTTCTTC.

The CDR3 DNA is TGCGCCAGCAGTGAGTCAGTTAGGGCCAGACTAGTCTATGAGCAGTTCTTC. Translated: CASSESVRARLVYEQFF. The V and J genes are TRBV10-2 and TRBJ2-1; weak D call: TRBD2 (6 bases). The V gene lost 0 bases and the J gene lost 8 bases, with 20 bases spanning the gap. The CDR3 sequence is 17 residues long. Per the germline V gene, CDR1 is WSHSY and CDR2 is SAAADI.

The chain uses TRBV18 and TRBJ1-1; D remains unclear. Germline V gene sequence: CDR1 KGHSH, CDR2 LQKENI. The V gene lost 5 bases and the J gene lost 3 bases, with 13 bases spanning the gap. The CDR3 runs 14 residues. CDR3 in DNA: TGTGCCAGCTCATGGGTATCGTACGACACTGAAGCTTTCTTT. It is translated as CASSWVSYDTEAFF.

The chain recombines TRBV11-2 with TRBJ1-2; 7 bases map to TRBD1. Looked up from germline, CDR1 is SGHAT and CDR2 is FQNNGV. The CDR3 is 13 residues long. V shed 4 bases and J 8 bases; nucleotides not matched to a gene: 7. This CDR3 is CASSSPTGLGYTF. The DNA for the CDR3 is TGTGCCAGCAGCTCACCGACAGGGCTGGGCTACACCTTC.

About this clone: Different DNA sequences within this sample yield the same CDR3. The chain joins TRBV5-1 to TRBJ1-1; D unclear. V was clipped by 0 bases and J by 0 bases, with 6 bases between them. Germline V CDR1 and CDR2: SGHRS, YFSETQ. The length of the CDR3 is 14 residues. The CDR3 coding sequence is TGCGCCAGCAGCTTGGTAGCCCTGAACACTGAAGCTTTCTTT. Its protein product is CASSLVALNTEAFF.

V and J are TRBV28 and TRBJ2-7, with 11 bases identical to TRBD2. V lost 7 bases, J lost 6 bases, and 26 bases stayed unmatched. Germline V CDR1 and CDR2: MDHEN, SYDVKM. The CDR3 is made up of 20 amino acids. The CDR3 region has the DNA TGTGCCAGCAAACCCCCGACTAGCGGGGTTGCGGGAGAAAGGATAGGCGAGCAGTACTTC. Its translation is CASKPPTSGVAGERIGEQYF.

The chain joins TRBV5-6 to TRBJ2-5, with unresolved D. The ends were cut back, 4 bases at V and 4 bases at J, with 17 bases in the middle. Germline V gene sequence: CDR1 SGHDT, CDR2 YYEEEE. The CDR3 runs 15 residues. CDR3 region: CASSPRLVRRETQYF. The CDR3 region has the DNA TGTGCCAGCAGCCCGAGGTTGGTTCGCCGAGAGACCCAGTACTTC.

This clone was seen a single time. The chain links TRBV18 to TRBJ2-7; 12 bases align to TRBD1. This CDR3 contains 15 residues. Germline V gene lookup returns CDR1 KGHSH and CDR2 LQKENI. V lost 3 bases, J lost 6 bases, and 6 bases stayed unmatched. This chain's CDR3 is CASSPPGTGGSEQYF. The CDR3 bases are TGTGCCAGCTCACCCCCCGGGACAGGGGGCTCCGAGCAGTACTTC.

The chain has TRBV29-1 and TRBJ1-1; D gene unclear. Germline V lookup: CDR1 SQVTM, CDR2 ANQGSEA. V lost 6 bases, J lost 4 bases, and 15 bases lay in between. This CDR3 is 13 amino acids long. The CDR3 bases are TGCAGCGTACAACGTACAGAGGGCACTGAAGCTTTCTTT. Its protein is CSVQRTEGTEAFF.

This clone was detected only once. The chain recombines TRBV7-2 with TRBJ1-2; D unresolved. Trimming took 5 bases from V and 8 from J, leaving 15 bases between them. The germline V gene encodes CDR1 SGHTA and CDR2 FQGNSA. The length of the CDR3 is 13 residues. CDR3 nucleotides: TGTGCCAGCAGCCCCTCCCGGGGTAAGGGCTACACCTTC. Protein: CASSPSRGKGYTF.

V usage is TRBV4-2 and J usage is TRBJ2-1; TRBD2 matches at 11 bases. There are 17 residues in the CDR3. The J segment lost 6 bases and the V segment lost 4 bases, leaving 11 bases of the junction unmatched. Germline V gene sequence: CDR1 LGHNA, CDR2 YNFKEQ. The DNA for the CDR3 is TGTGCCAGCAGCCCAACAACTAGCGGGAGATACGCCAATGAGCAGTTCTTC. Its translation: CASSPTTSGRYANEQFF.